This T cell receptor beta chain is from a study of T-cell memory formation after mild COVID-19. Each CDR3 protein is one row after TCRdb ran MiXCR on the 5' RACE reads. This sample has fewer than 400,000 distinct CDR3 sequences; more than 15% occur once, and the top ten carry 20% to 25%. Germline V gene data show CDR1 as SGHAT and CDR2 as FQNNGV. V was cut by 4 bases and J by 5 bases, with 9 bases left in between. The CDR3 length is 12 residues. Sequencing was performed on PBMCs or a T cell subset sorted from them (not recorded which). The chain has TRBV11-2 and TRBJ2-7; D not certain. The clonotype was recovered from a man aged 18 to 29 who had mild COVID-19 (a few samples of this study predate the infection). Cell type and time point are not known. CDR3 sequence: CASSSVADEQYF. The CDR3 bases are TGTGCCAGCAGCTCCGTCGCGGACGAGCAGTACTTC.